The 24 T cell receptor beta chains listed next were all sequenced from one sample in a study of OX40 agonist ivuxolimab in advanced cancers. Using immunoSEQ multiplex PCR, the repertoire was profiled, and TCRdb retains in-frame clones only, with some absent. Altogether tens of thousands of clones are present, around 90% being singletons, with the ten largest covering around 5%. Specimen: CD4+ or CD8+ T cells sorted from blood, collected in a trial of the OX40 agonist ivuxolimab. These receptors originate from an adult with an advanced solid tumor such as melanoma, head and neck, liver or kidney cancer.

V is TRBV18 and J is TRBJ1-5, with a possible D match to TRBD1 (5 bases). CDR3 size: 16 residues. CDR1 is KGHSH and CDR2 is LQKENI in the germline V gene. V lost 2 bases and J 0 bases, leaving 11 bases between the germline ends. The CDR3 nucleotides read TGTGCCAGCTCACCAGGGGCAGGCTATAGCAATCAGCCCCAGCATTTT. Protein product: CASSPGAGYSNQPQHF.

The V and J genes are TRBV19 and TRBJ2-7, with a tentative D call TRBD1 (5 bases). This CDR3 contains 13 residues. V shed 7 bases and J shed 0 bases, with 10 bases lying between them. CDR1 and CDR2 from the germline V gene are LNHDA and SQIVND (reference sequence). This chain's CDR3 is CASKGRASYEQYF. Written as DNA, the CDR3 is TGTGCCAGTAAGGGCAGGGCCTCCTACGAGCAGTACTTC. Looking up the rest from reference TRBV19 and TRBJ2-7 gives the full variable domain: DGGITQSPKYLFRKEGQNVTLSCEQNLNHDAMYWYRQDPGQGLRLIYYSQIVNDFQKGDIAEGYSVSREKKESFPLTVTSAQKNPTAFYLCASKGRASYEQYFGPGTRLTVT.

This chain connects TRBV28 to TRBJ2-3, with 7 bases aligning to TRBD2. V was pared by 6 bases and J by 6 bases, with 6 bases of the junction left unmatched. This CDR3 comprises 13 residues. Germline V gives CDR1 MDHEN, CDR2 SYDVKM. The CDR3 bases are TGTGCCAGCAGCGCGGGGGATTTTGATACGCAGTATTTT. Its translation: CASSAGDFDTQYF.

CDR3 nucleotides: TGCGCCAGCAACCAGGGACAGGGAACCACCGGGGAGCTGTTTTTT. Its protein is CASNQGQGTTGELFF. This rearrangement joins TRBV5-1 to TRBJ2-2; 9 bases map to TRBD1. The trim removed 6 bases at V and 4 bases at J, leaving 7 bases unmatched. CDR1 is SGHRS and CDR2 is YFSETQ in the germline V gene. The CDR3 totals 15 residues.

The chain employs TRBV10-2 and TRBJ2-5; unclear D gene. The CDR3 length is 14 residues. Trimming took 2 bases from V and 2 from J, leaving 9 bases between them. Germline CDR1 is WSHSY and CDR2 is SAAADI. DNA of the CDR3: TGCGCCAGCAGTGAGAGGCCGGCGCAAGAGACCCAGTACTTC. This sequence encodes CASSERPAQETQYF.

This chain joins TRBV7-9 and TRBJ1-1; D gene uncertain. Germline loops: CDR1 SEHNR, CDR2 FQNEAQ (reference sequence). Trimming shortened V by 3 bases and J by 6 bases, and 17 bases separated the two germline ends. CDR3 length: 15 residues. This CDR3 is CASSLIENRRPEAFF. DNA of the CDR3: TGTGCCAGCAGCTTGATCGAGAACCGAAGGCCTGAAGCTTTCTTT. The full variable domain, rest sourced from reference TRBV7-9 and TRBJ1-1, is DTGVSQNPRHKITKRGQNVTFRCDPISEHNRLYWYRQTLGQGPEFLTYFQNEAQLEKSRLLSDRFSAERPKGSFSTLEIQRTEQGDSAMYLCASSLIENRRPEAFFGQGTRLTVV.

V is TRBV16 and J is TRBJ2-7; unclear D gene. Trimming pared 0 bases from V and 4 bases from J, leaving 13 bases between. CDR1 and CDR2 (germline): KGHSY, FQNENV. The CDR3 has 15 amino acids. CDR3 sequence: CASSQSWSSKYEQYF. The CDR3 DNA reads TGTGCCAGCAGCCAATCCTGGTCCTCTAAATACGAGCAGTACTTC.

This chain uses TRBV19 with TRBJ2-1; 9 nucleotides match TRBD1. V shed 5 bases, J shed 8 bases, and the junction held 16 bases outside the gene matches. The length of the CDR3 is 17 residues. The germline gives CDR1 LNHDA, CDR2 SQIVND (reference sequence). The CDR3 sequence: CASSSKSPGQGNYEQFF. As DNA, the CDR3 is TGTGCCAGTAGTTCCAAGAGTCCGGGACAGGGTAATTATGAGCAGTTCTTC.

This clone was found once. J is TRBJ2-5 and V is TRBV19, with D possibly matching TRBD1 (5 bases). This CDR3 has 13 amino acids. Germline CDR1 reads LNHDA; CDR2 reads SQIVND (reference sequence). Trimming stripped 5 bases from V and 5 bases from J, with 12 bases between. The CDR3 DNA reads as TGTGCCAGTAGTGGCAGGGTTGGGGAGACCCAGTACTTC. Amino acid sequence: CASSGRVGETQYF.

This clone was found once. The chain couples TRBV15 to TRBJ2-5; D is undetermined. Germline V gives CDR1 LNHNV, CDR2 YYDKDF (reference sequence). CDR3 length equals 14 residues. The V end lost 1 base, the J end lost 3 bases, and 9 bases lay between the germline ends. CDR3 bases: TGTGCCACCAGCAGAGCACTGCAGGAAGAGACCCAGTACTTC. This codes for CATSRALQEETQYF.

The J gene is TRBJ2-3, the V gene TRBV19; 7 positions agree with TRBD1. CDR3 length equals 14 residues. Germline values: CDR1 LNHDA, CDR2 SQIVND (reference sequence). With 9 bases clipped from V and 2 bases from J, the junction kept 8 bases outside the gene matches. The chain's CDR3 is CASQTDRVTDTQYF. CDR3 nucleotides: TGTGCCAGCCAAACCGACAGGGTCACAGATACGCAGTATTTT.

The chain is built from TRBV9 and TRBJ1-2; D is undetermined. The V and J ends lost 0 bases and 1 base respectively, with 10 bases between them. The CDR3 length is 15 residues. Germline loops: CDR1 SGDLS, CDR2 YYNGEE. The CDR3 DNA reads TGTGCCAGCAGCGTAGGGTTACACCTTAACTATGGCTACACCTTC. It is translated as CASSVGLHLNYGYTF. Full variable domain (remainder filled in from reference TRBV9 and TRBJ1-2): DSGVTQTPKHLITATGQRVTLRCSPRSGDLSVYWYQQSLDQGLQFLIQYYNGEERAKGNILERFSAQQFPDLHSELNLSSLELGDSALYFCASSVGLHLNYGYTFGSGTRLTVV.

The chain combines TRBV10-1 with TRBJ1-2; D is perhaps TRBD1 (5 bases). The CDR3 length is 14 residues. Germline CDR1 and CDR2: WNHNN and SYGVQD (reference sequence). V lost 3 bases to trimming and J lost 1 base, with 9 bases between them. CDR3 protein: CASSEGTLNYGYTF. DNA of the CDR3: TGCGCCAGCAGTGAAGGGACCCTTAACTATGGCTACACCTTC.

The chain recombines TRBV6-1 with TRBJ2-5, with D perhaps TRBD1 (6 bases). Trimming cost V 7 bases and J 2 bases, with 11 bases left between them. This CDR3 comprises 13 residues. Looked up from germline, CDR1 is MNHNS and CDR2 is SASEGT. The CDR3: CASNRQEQETQYF. The CDR3 nucleotides are TGTGCCAGCAACAGACAGGAACAAGAGACCCAGTACTTC.

The gene calls are TRBV5-6 and TRBJ2-6; D is perhaps TRBD1 (5 bases). This CDR3 spans 18 amino acids. CDR1 SGHDT and CDR2 YYEEEE come from the germline V gene. Trimming cost V 3 bases and J 0 bases, with 16 bases left between them. DNA of the CDR3: TGTGCCAGCAGCTCATTTCAGGGTGTAAGCTCTGGGGCCAACGTCCTGACTTTC. It codes for CASSSFQGVSSGANVLTF.

The CDR3 spells CASSRGTGDNTDTQYF. The CDR3, as DNA: TGCGCCAGCAGCAGGGGGACAGGGGATAACACAGATACGCAGTATTTT. The V gene is TRBV5-1, the J gene TRBJ2-3; TRBD1 agrees at 10 bases. The CDR3 runs to 16 residues. Trimming removed 4 bases from V and 2 bases from J; junction bases left unmatched: 7. Germline V CDR1 and CDR2: SGHRS, YFSETQ.

The J gene is TRBJ1-6, the V gene TRBV30; possible D gene TRBD1, 5 bases. The CDR3 length is 16 residues. V lost 0 bases and J 4 bases, leaving 13 bases between the germline ends. Per germline, CDR1 GTSNPN and CDR2 SVGIG (reference sequence). DNA for the CDR3: TGTGCCTGGAGTGTACTAGGGGAACAATATAATTCACCCCTCCACTTT. It translates to CAWSVLGEQYNSPLHF.

The V call is TRBV6-5, the J call TRBJ2-2; D perhaps matches TRBD1 (6 bases). Trimming took off 7 bases at V and 0 bases at J, with 12 bases between the two ends. The CDR3 runs to 15 residues. Germline V gene sequence: CDR1 MNHEY, CDR2 SVGAGI. CDR3 amino acids: CASTQGNANTGELFF. The CDR3 bases are TGTGCCAGCACCCAGGGGAACGCGAACACCGGGGAGCTGTTTTTT.

This chain joins TRBV27 and TRBJ1-2; 7 positions match TRBD1. V shed 2 bases and J 2 bases; nucleotides not matched to a gene: 11. This CDR3 region has 17 residues. Germline CDR1 is MNHEY and CDR2 is SMNVEV (reference sequence). The CDR3 loop is CASSLRQGEMWNYGYTF. The CDR3 region has the DNA TGTGCCAGCAGTTTACGGCAGGGGGAGATGTGGAACTATGGCTACACCTTC.

In its sample, this clone was seen once. The rearrangement uses TRBV2 and TRBJ1-2; 10 bases align to TRBD1. Germline lookup yields CDR1 SNHLY and CDR2 FYNNEI. J gave up 7 bases and V 3 bases, and 5 bases lay outside the gene matches. The CDR3 runs to 14 residues. The DNA for the CDR3 is TGTGCCAGCAGTGATGGGGACAGGGGTCTTGGCTACACCTTC. Protein product: CASSDGDRGLGYTF.

The chain employs TRBV6-5 and TRBJ2-1; TRBD1 might be the D (6 bases). Trimming took off 2 bases at V and 4 bases at J, with 15 bases between the two ends. In germline, CDR1 is MNHEY, CDR2 SVGAGI. The CDR3 totals 16 residues. CDR3 sequence reads: CASSYGGSIGYNEQFF. The DNA for the CDR3 is TGTGCCAGCAGTTACGGGGGCAGCATCGGGTACAATGAGCAGTTCTTC.

The chain's CDR3 is CASSSEGAPGEQYF. As DNA, the CDR3 is TGCGCCAGCAGCTCCGAGGGGGCCCCAGGAGAGCAGTACTTC. The genes are TRBV5-1 and TRBJ2-7; 7 bases are a match to TRBD1. Trimming took 3 bases from V and 7 from J; bases not matched to a gene: 10. The V gene's germline CDR1 is SGHRS and CDR2 YFSETQ. The CDR3 covers 14 residues.

The chain has TRBV19 and TRBJ2-1; D ambiguous. The CDR3 runs 14 residues. CDR1 LNHDA and CDR2 SQIVND come from the germline V gene (reference sequence). V was pared by 7 bases and J by 5 bases, with 15 bases between. The CDR3 region has the DNA TGTGCCAGTACTAGGACCTTTAAAGACAATGAGCAGTTCTTC. Translation: CASTRTFKDNEQFF.

The chain recombines TRBV19 with TRBJ1-6, with D possibly being TRBD1 (5 bases). Trimming left V 3 bases short and J 9 bases short, with 9 bases between. Germline V lookup: CDR1 LNHDA, CDR2 SQIVND (reference sequence). The CDR3 length is 13 residues. The CDR3 loop reads CASSIGTFSPLHF. The CDR3 region has the DNA TGTGCCAGTAGTATTGGGACCTTTTCACCCCTCCACTTT.